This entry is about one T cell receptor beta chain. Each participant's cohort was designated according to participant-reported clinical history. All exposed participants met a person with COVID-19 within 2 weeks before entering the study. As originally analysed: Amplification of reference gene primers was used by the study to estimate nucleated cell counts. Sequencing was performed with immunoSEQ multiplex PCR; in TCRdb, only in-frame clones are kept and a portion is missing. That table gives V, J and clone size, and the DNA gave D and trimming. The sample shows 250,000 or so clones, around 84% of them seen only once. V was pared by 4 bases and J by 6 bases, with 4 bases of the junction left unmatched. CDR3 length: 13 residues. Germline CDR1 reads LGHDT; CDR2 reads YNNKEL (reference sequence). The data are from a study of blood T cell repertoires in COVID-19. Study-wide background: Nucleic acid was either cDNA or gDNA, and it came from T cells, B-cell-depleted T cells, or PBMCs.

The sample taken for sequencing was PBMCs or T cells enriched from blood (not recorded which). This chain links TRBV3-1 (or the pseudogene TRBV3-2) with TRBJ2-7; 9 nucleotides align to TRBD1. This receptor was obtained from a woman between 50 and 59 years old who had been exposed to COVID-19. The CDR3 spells CASSLRTGVEQYF. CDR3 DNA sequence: TGTGCCAGCAGCCTCCGGACAGGGGTCGAGCAGTACTTC.